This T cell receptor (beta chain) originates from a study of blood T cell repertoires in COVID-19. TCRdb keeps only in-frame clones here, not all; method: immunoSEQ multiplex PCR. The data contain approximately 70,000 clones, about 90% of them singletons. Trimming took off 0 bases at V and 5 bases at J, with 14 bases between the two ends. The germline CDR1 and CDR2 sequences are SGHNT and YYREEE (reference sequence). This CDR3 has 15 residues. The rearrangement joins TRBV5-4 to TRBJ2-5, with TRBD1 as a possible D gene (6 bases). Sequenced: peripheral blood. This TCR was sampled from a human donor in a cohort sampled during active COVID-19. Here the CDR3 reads CASSLVIQGEETQYF. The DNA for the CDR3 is TGTGCCAGCAGCTTGGTTATACAGGGAGAGGAGACCCAGTACTTC. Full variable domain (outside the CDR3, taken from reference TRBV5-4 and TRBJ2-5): ETGVTQSPTHLIKTRGQQVTLRCSSQSGHNTVSWYQQALGQGPQFIFQYYREEENGRGNFPPRFSGLQFPNYSSELNVNALELDDSALYLCASSLVIQGEETQYFGPGTRLLVL.